This T cell receptor (beta chain) was found in a study of T cells in Graves' hyperthyroidism and ophthalmopathy. At the level of the study: Upon initial diagnosis and before any treatment, peripheral blood was collected. Whole-study results and caveats: Among clonotypes expanded in thyroid above 0.001, most were also found in blood.

In regard to this clonotype: Its antigen is undetermined.

Template material for amplifying TCR beta CDR3 regions consisted of RNA transcripts. The TCR CDR3 was amplified in a first-round RT-PCR using the HTBI primer set. One entry per CDR3 protein results from TCRdb running MiXCR on the multiplex PCR reads. The profile shows roughly 700,000 distinct CDR3 sequences, over 35% of them singletons. The length of the CDR3 is 16 residues. Trimming took 4 bases from V and 4 from J; bases not matched to a gene: 9. The germline V gene has CDR1 LNHDA and CDR2 SQIVND (reference sequence). V and J are TRBV19 and TRBJ2-2; 7 bases are shared with TRBD2. Sequenced input: blood. The source is a woman between 40 and 55 years old with Graves' hyperthyroidism. CDR3 DNA: TGTGCCAGTAGTAACTTGGCGGGAGTGGGCACCGGGGAGCTGTTTTTT. The encoded protein is CASSNLAGVGTGELFF.